This T cell receptor beta chain was identified in a study of response to subunit inactivated influenza vaccine. A single record per CDR3 protein comes from TCRdb applying MiXCR to the RT-PCR reads. This table holds hundreds of thousands of distinct CDR3 sequences, roughly 12% found once. This clonotype showed up just a few times. CDR1 and CDR2 from the germline V gene are KGHSH and LQKENI. The ends lost 6 bases at V and 2 bases at J; junction bases unmatched: 5. This CDR3 contains 14 residues. The data also belong to a second study, concerning T cells expressing NK-cell markers. That report adds: Libraries used 5'RACE template switching adding universal primer site and UMIs. Cells sorted as CD3+CD56+NKG2C+, CD3+CD56+NKG2C- and CD3+CD56-NKG2C+ T cells supplied the TCR beta repertoires. The study sequenced eight donors, seven HCMV-seropositive and one seronegative.

The material sequenced was PBMCs from blood, taken on the day of vaccination. The V call is TRBV18, the J call TRBJ1-1, with TRBD1 matching 8 bases. The TCR originated in a man between 50 and 59 years old who received an inactivated influenza vaccine. The CDR3 here is CASSETGANTEAFF. For the CDR3, the DNA is TGTGCCAGCTCCGAGACAGGGGCCAACACTGAAGCTTTCTTT.